A selection of T cell receptor beta chains follows, all from one sample in a study of T-cell memory formation after mild COVID-19. Via MiXCR, TCRdb re-called the 5' RACE reads, giving one row per CDR3 protein. Found here are some 330,000 distinct CDR3 sequences, more than 20% of them singletons; the top ten hold about 12%. The sequenced sample consisted of PBMCs or a T cell subset sorted from them (not recorded which). These receptors all come from an adult woman who had mild COVID-19 (a few samples of this study predate the infection). Cell type and time point are not known. The CDR3 runs from the conserved cysteine through the conserved F or W. The order of the fields is clone size, J gene, V gene, D gene, CDR3 protein, CDR3 DNA. The D gene is left open where the match is weak. The size of a clone is reported for some rows only, either as once, few or many, or as a class for expanded clones.

clone_size: .
j_call: TRBJ2-2
v_call: TRBV24-1
d_call: TRBD2
cdr3_aa: CATSDWGLATNTGELFF
cdr3_nt: TGTGCCACCAGTGACTGGGGACTAGCGACTAACACCGGGGAGCTGTTTTTT

clone_size: many
j_call: TRBJ2-7
v_call: TRBV5-1
d_call: .
cdr3_aa: CASSPRTGAPYEQYF
cdr3_nt: TGCGCCAGCAGCCCTCGCACGGGGGCCCCCTACGAGCAGTACTTC

clone_size: .
j_call: TRBJ2-3
v_call: TRBV4-1
d_call: .
cdr3_aa: CASSTTPGRRTDTQYF
cdr3_nt: TGCGCCAGCAGCACAACACCGGGACGGCGCACAGATACGCAGTATTTT

clone_size: .
j_call: TRBJ2-5
v_call: TRBV6-5
d_call: TRBD1
cdr3_aa: CASSYLGGPGETQYF
cdr3_nt: TGTGCCAGCAGTTACCTAGGGGGCCCGGGCGAGACCCAGTACTTC

clone_size: few
j_call: TRBJ2-3
v_call: TRBV5-5
d_call: .
cdr3_aa: CASSIGDSTDTQYF
cdr3_nt: TGTGCCAGCAGCATCGGCGATAGCACAGATACGCAGTATTTT

clone_size: .
j_call: TRBJ1-1
v_call: TRBV29-1
d_call: TRBD1
cdr3_aa: CSVGQGNTEAFF
cdr3_nt: TGCAGCGTTGGACAGGGGAACACTGAAGCTTTCTTT

clone_size: few
j_call: TRBJ1-5
v_call: TRBV20-1
d_call: .
cdr3_aa: CSAYRDTQHF
cdr3_nt: TGCAGTGCTTACCGGGACACTCAGCATTTT

clone_size: .
j_call: TRBJ2-3
v_call: TRBV18
d_call: .
cdr3_aa: CASPPRGEGTDTQYF
cdr3_nt: TGTGCCAGCCCTCCCCGGGGCGAAGGCACAGATACGCAGTATTTT

clone_size: few
j_call: TRBJ1-5
v_call: TRBV24-1
d_call: .
cdr3_aa: CATSGQGSNQPQHF
cdr3_nt: TGTGCCACCAGTGGTCAAGGAAGCAATCAGCCCCAGCATTTT

clone_size: .
j_call: TRBJ1-2
v_call: TRBV5-1
d_call: .
cdr3_aa: CASSEDLPGGYTF
cdr3_nt: TGCGCCAGCAGCGAGGACCTTCCGGGTGGCTACACCTTC

clone_size: few
j_call: TRBJ2-5
v_call: TRBV29-1
d_call: TRBD2
cdr3_aa: CSGRSSGSGETQYF
cdr3_nt: TGCAGCGGAAGGAGCAGCGGGAGTGGGGAGACCCAGTACTTC

clone_size: .
j_call: TRBJ2-1
v_call: TRBV12-3/TRBV12-4
d_call: .
cdr3_aa: CASSTRGLGNEQFF
cdr3_nt: TGTGCCAGCAGTACTAGGGGATTAGGGAATGAGCAGTTCTTC

clone_size: few
j_call: TRBJ2-1
v_call: TRBV2
d_call: TRBD2
cdr3_aa: CASSLVGTSGNEQFF
cdr3_nt: TGTGCCAGCAGTCTTGTCGGAACTAGCGGCAATGAGCAGTTCTTC

clone_size: few
j_call: TRBJ2-1
v_call: TRBV15
d_call: .
cdr3_aa: CATSRAMGDYSYNEQFF
cdr3_nt: TGTGCCACCAGCAGAGCGATGGGGGATTACTCCTACAATGAGCAGTTCTTC

clone_size: few
j_call: TRBJ2-1
v_call: TRBV3-1
d_call: .
cdr3_aa: CASSHRRSSAYNEQFF
cdr3_nt: TGTGCCAGCAGCCATCGGCGAAGTAGCGCCTACAATGAGCAGTTCTTC

clone_size: .
j_call: TRBJ1-1
v_call: TRBV7-2
d_call: .
cdr3_aa: CARVLGNTEAFF
cdr3_nt: TGTGCCAGAGTCCTCGGGAACACTGAAGCTTTCTTT

clone_size: .
j_call: TRBJ2-1
v_call: TRBV3-1
d_call: TRBD1
cdr3_aa: CASSLTGTGNEQFF
cdr3_nt: TGTGCCAGCAGCCTCACCGGGACAGGGAATGAGCAGTTCTTC

clone_size: .
j_call: TRBJ2-7
v_call: TRBV7-2
d_call: .
cdr3_aa: CASSLGADLYGEQYF
cdr3_nt: TGTGCCAGCAGCCTCGGGGCGGACCTCTATGGGGAGCAGTACTTC

clone_size: .
j_call: TRBJ1-1
v_call: TRBV20-1
d_call: .
cdr3_aa: CSAISYRDEALF
cdr3_nt: TGCAGTGCTATCTCTTACAGGGATGAAGCTTTATTT

clone_size: .
j_call: TRBJ1-1
v_call: TRBV20-1
d_call: TRBD1
cdr3_aa: CSARAGDRGQRTEAFF
cdr3_nt: TGCAGTGCTAGAGCCGGGGACAGGGGGCAGCGCACTGAAGCTTTCTTT

clone_size: many
j_call: TRBJ2-7
v_call: TRBV5-1
d_call: .
cdr3_aa: CASSLLTGGLTYEQYF
cdr3_nt: TGCGCCAGCAGCTTGTTGACGGGGGGCCTTACCTACGAGCAGTACTTC

clone_size: .
j_call: TRBJ2-1
v_call: TRBV5-8
d_call: .
cdr3_aa: CASSGGIYNEQFF
cdr3_nt: TGTGCCAGCAGCGGGGGGATCTACAATGAGCAGTTCTTC

clone_size: few
j_call: TRBJ1-5
v_call: TRBV6-1
d_call: .
cdr3_aa: CASAGMGNGNQPQHF
cdr3_nt: TGTGCCAGTGCAGGGATGGGAAACGGCAATCAGCCCCAGCATTTT

clone_size: many
j_call: TRBJ2-4
v_call: TRBV3-1
d_call: .
cdr3_aa: CASSRGGGGAKNIQYF
cdr3_nt: TGTGCCAGCAGCCGAGGTGGTGGCGGAGCCAAAAACATTCAGTACTTC

clone_size: .
j_call: TRBJ2-2
v_call: TRBV6-2/TRBV6-3
d_call: TRBD2
cdr3_aa: CASSQGLAGGTNTGELFF
cdr3_nt: TGTGCCAGCAGTCAAGGACTAGCGGGAGGGACGAACACCGGGGAGCTGTTTTTT

clone_size: .
j_call: TRBJ1-2
v_call: TRBV24-1
d_call: TRBD1
cdr3_aa: CATSGTGYSYGYTF
cdr3_nt: TGTGCCACCAGTGGGACAGGGTATTCCTATGGCTACACCTTC

clone_size: .
j_call: TRBJ2-1
v_call: TRBV24-1
d_call: TRBD2
cdr3_aa: CATSDHGTSAKREQFF
cdr3_nt: TGTGCCACCAGTGACCACGGGACTAGCGCGAAGAGGGAGCAGTTCTTC

clone_size: .
j_call: TRBJ1-5
v_call: TRBV4-1
d_call: .
cdr3_aa: CASSQATYSNQPQHF
cdr3_nt: TGCGCCAGCAGCCAAGCGACCTATAGCAATCAGCCCCAGCATTTT

clone_size: few
j_call: TRBJ2-6
v_call: TRBV7-6
d_call: TRBD1
cdr3_aa: CASSLGRGQGPSGANVLTF
cdr3_nt: TGTGCCAGCAGCTTGGGTAGGGGACAGGGACCCTCTGGGGCCAACGTCCTGACTTTC

clone_size: .
j_call: TRBJ2-3
v_call: TRBV19
d_call: .
cdr3_aa: CASSMGTSTDTQYF
cdr3_nt: TGTGCCAGTAGTATGGGGACTAGCACAGATACGCAGTATTTT

clone_size: many
j_call: TRBJ2-5
v_call: TRBV7-3
d_call: TRBD1
cdr3_aa: CATGQGMGETQYF
cdr3_nt: TGTGCCACCGGACAGGGTATGGGAGAGACCCAGTACTTC

clone_size: few
j_call: TRBJ2-1
v_call: TRBV9
d_call: TRBD2
cdr3_aa: CASSVNRGLPTSGRSDYNEQFF
cdr3_nt: TGTGCCAGCAGCGTCAACAGGGGCCTCCCCACTAGCGGGAGATCGGACTACAATGAGCAGTTCTTC

clone_size: few
j_call: TRBJ2-2
v_call: TRBV24-1
d_call: TRBD1
cdr3_aa: CATSEFRGPNTGELFF
cdr3_nt: TGTGCCACCAGTGAATTCAGGGGGCCGAACACCGGGGAGCTGTTTTTT

clone_size: .
j_call: TRBJ2-3
v_call: TRBV5-4
d_call: TRBD1
cdr3_aa: CASSLAGTGYDTQYF
cdr3_nt: TGTGCCAGCAGCTTGGCCGGGACAGGGTACGATACGCAGTATTTT

clone_size: few
j_call: TRBJ2-7
v_call: TRBV20-1
d_call: .
cdr3_aa: CSARDLRHEQYF
cdr3_nt: TGCAGTGCTAGAGATCTCAGGCACGAGCAGTACTTC

clone_size: few
j_call: TRBJ2-7
v_call: TRBV7-9
d_call: .
cdr3_aa: CASSLAGRGPYEQYF
cdr3_nt: TGTGCCAGCAGCTTAGCAGGACGGGGACCTTACGAGCAGTACTTC

clone_size: few
j_call: TRBJ2-3
v_call: TRBV12-3/TRBV12-4
d_call: TRBD2
cdr3_aa: CASSTGLAGSTDTQYF
cdr3_nt: TGTGCCAGCAGTACCGGACTAGCGGGAAGCACAGATACGCAGTATTTT

clone_size: few
j_call: TRBJ2-5
v_call: TRBV12-3/TRBV12-4
d_call: .
cdr3_aa: CASSFEGETQYF
cdr3_nt: TGTGCCAGCAGTTTTGAGGGGGAGACCCAGTACTTC

clone_size: .
j_call: TRBJ2-1
v_call: TRBV5-1
d_call: .
cdr3_aa: CASRLASRGSDEQFF
cdr3_nt: TGCGCCAGCAGATTGGCCTCAAGGGGTTCAGATGAGCAGTTCTTC

clone_size: .
j_call: TRBJ1-4
v_call: TRBV12-3/TRBV12-4
d_call: TRBD1
cdr3_aa: CASKIFTGTGLNEKLFF
cdr3_nt: TGTGCCAGCAAAATATTCACAGGGACAGGGCTCAATGAAAAACTGTTTTTT

clone_size: .
j_call: TRBJ1-6
v_call: TRBV9
d_call: TRBD1
cdr3_aa: CASSVGDRGSNSPLHF
cdr3_nt: TGTGCCAGCAGCGTAGGGGACAGGGGAAGTAATTCACCCCTCCACTTT

clone_size: many
j_call: TRBJ1-6
v_call: TRBV4-2
d_call: .
cdr3_aa: CASSQERVSPLHF
cdr3_nt: TGTGCCAGCAGCCAAGAGAGAGTTTCACCCCTCCACTTT